The 11 T cell receptor beta chains below all came from one sample that was sequenced in a study of monozygotic twins with inflammatory bowel disease. From the 5' RACE reads, TCRdb lists one entry per CDR3 protein and no DNA. There are about 450,000 distinct CDR3 sequences in the sample, with roughly 2.2% held by the top ten. Sequencing input: blood. Every receptor here comes from a human donor with ulcerative colitis or Crohn's disease, or a healthy co-twin of an affected twin (not recorded which).

The chain links TRBV29-1 to TRBJ1-1; TCRdb designates TRBD1, a call that cannot be tested without DNA. This CDR3 is built from 13 residues. Germline V gene lookup returns CDR1 SQVTM and CDR2 ANQGSEA. CDR3 loop: CSGGQSANTEAFF.

The chain uses TRBV20-1 and TRBJ2-1; no DNA is available, so the TRBD2 call from TCRdb remains unchecked. The germline V gene has CDR1 DFQATT and CDR2 SNEGSKA (reference sequence). This CDR3 has 13 residues. The CDR3 reads CSAIPRRENEQFF.

V and J are TRBV7-6 and TRBJ2-5. This CDR3 has 14 amino acids. Germline V gives CDR1 SGHVS, CDR2 FNYEAQ. The CDR3 spells CASSLKRWQETQYF.

CDR3 amino acids: CASSLDRGGNRHNEQFF. This chain uses TRBV11-2 with TRBJ2-1; absent DNA, TCRdb's TRBD2 call cannot be checked. The germline gives CDR1 SGHAT, CDR2 FQNNGV. CDR3 length: 17 amino acids.

This rearrangement joins TRBV10-3 to TRBJ2-7; there is no DNA to check the TCRdb D call of TRBD1. From germline, CDR1 is ENHRY and CDR2 SYGVKD. The CDR3 contains 16 residues. This CDR3 is CAISDPGGGRTYEQYF.

CDR3 amino acids: CSVGGAGGVYTEAFF. The rearrangement uses TRBV29-1 and TRBJ1-1; TCRdb's assignment of TRBD1 cannot be checked, as there is no DNA. Germline V lookup: CDR1 SQVTM, CDR2 ANQGSEA. The CDR3 length is 15 residues.

The chain carries TRBV20-1 and TRBJ2-1. The CDR3 has 13 residues. Germline lookup yields CDR1 DFQATT and CDR2 SNEGSKA (reference sequence). This CDR3 is CSARNLNYNEQFF.

This CDR3 reads CASSRQVLDTQYF. The V gene is TRBV14, the J gene TRBJ2-3; TCRdb indicates TRBD1, and absent DNA this call remains unverified. This CDR3 is built from 13 residues. The germline gives CDR1 SGHDN, CDR2 FVKESK.

The chain joins TRBV7-2 to TRBJ2-1; no DNA is available, so the TRBD2 call from TCRdb remains unchecked. The length of the CDR3 is 13 residues. The germline V gene has CDR1 SGHTA and CDR2 FQGNSA. This chain's CDR3 is CASSSGLAGSQFF.

The chain couples TRBV7-2 to TRBJ2-1. The CDR3 is 13 residues long. CDR1 is SGHTA, CDR2 FQGNSA, per germline. The CDR3 sequence: CASSYRWFNEQFF.

The chain combines TRBV5-1 with TRBJ2-4. The CDR3 length is 13 residues. Germline CDR1 SGHRS, CDR2 YFSETQ. This chain's CDR3 is CASRVDNGDIQYF. Full variable domain (outside the CDR3, taken from reference TRBV5-1 and TRBJ2-4): KAGVTQTPRYLIKTRGQQVTLSCSPISGHRSVSWYQQTPGQGLQFLFEYFSETQRNKGNFPGRFSGRQFSNSRSEMNVSTLELGDSALYLCASRVDNGDIQYFGAGTRLSVL.